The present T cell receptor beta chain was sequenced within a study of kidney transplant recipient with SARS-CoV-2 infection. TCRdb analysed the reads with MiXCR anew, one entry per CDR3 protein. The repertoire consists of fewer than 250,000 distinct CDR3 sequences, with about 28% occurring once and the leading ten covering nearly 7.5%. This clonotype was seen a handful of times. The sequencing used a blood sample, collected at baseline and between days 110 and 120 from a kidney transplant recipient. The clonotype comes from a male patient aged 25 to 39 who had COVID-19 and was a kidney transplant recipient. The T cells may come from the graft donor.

This CDR3 reads CASSQNIQETQYF. Here the CDR3 DNA reads TGTGCCAGCAGCCAAAATATCCAAGAGACCCAGTACTTC. The J gene is TRBJ2-5, the V gene TRBV5-4; the D is unclear. This CDR3 is built from 13 residues. In germline, CDR1 is SGHNT, CDR2 YYREEE (reference sequence). Trimming left V 4 bases short and J 1 base short, with 8 bases between.